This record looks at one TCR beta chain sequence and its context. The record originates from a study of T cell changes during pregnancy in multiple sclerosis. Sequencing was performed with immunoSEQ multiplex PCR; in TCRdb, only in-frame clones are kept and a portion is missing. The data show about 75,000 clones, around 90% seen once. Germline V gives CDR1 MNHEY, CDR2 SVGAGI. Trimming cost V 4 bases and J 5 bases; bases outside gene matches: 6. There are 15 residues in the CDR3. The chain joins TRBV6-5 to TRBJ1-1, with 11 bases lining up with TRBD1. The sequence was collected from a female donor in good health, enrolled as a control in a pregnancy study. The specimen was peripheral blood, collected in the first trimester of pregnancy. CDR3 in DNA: TGTGCCAGCAGTTGGGACAGGGGGGTACGGACTGAAGCTTTCTTT. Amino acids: CASSWDRGVRTEAFF.